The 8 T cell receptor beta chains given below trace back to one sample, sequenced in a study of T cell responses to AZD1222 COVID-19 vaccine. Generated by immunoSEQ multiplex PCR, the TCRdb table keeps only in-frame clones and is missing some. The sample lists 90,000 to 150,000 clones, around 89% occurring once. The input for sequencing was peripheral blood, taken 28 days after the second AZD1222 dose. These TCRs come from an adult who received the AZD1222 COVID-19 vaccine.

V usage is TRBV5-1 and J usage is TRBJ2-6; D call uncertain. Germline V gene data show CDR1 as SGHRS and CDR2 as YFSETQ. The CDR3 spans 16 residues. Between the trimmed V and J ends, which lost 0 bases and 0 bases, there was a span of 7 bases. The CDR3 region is CASSLVPLSGANVLTF. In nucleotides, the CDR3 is TGCGCCAGCAGCTTGGTTCCTCTCTCTGGGGCCAACGTCCTGACTTTC.

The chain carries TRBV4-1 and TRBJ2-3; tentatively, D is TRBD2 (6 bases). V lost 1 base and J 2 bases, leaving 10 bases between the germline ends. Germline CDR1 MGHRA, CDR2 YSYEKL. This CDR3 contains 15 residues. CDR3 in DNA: TGCGCCAGCAGCCAAGCCGGGAGAGACACAGATACGCAGTATTTT. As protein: CASSQAGRDTDTQYF.

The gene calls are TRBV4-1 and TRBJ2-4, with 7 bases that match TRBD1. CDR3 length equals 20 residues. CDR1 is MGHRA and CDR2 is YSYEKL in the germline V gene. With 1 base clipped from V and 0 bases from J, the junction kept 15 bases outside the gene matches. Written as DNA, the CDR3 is TGCGCCAGCAGCCAAGTCGCGCCAGGGGGTATCGAGCTAGCCAAAAACATTCAGTACTTC. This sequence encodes CASSQVAPGGIELAKNIQYF.

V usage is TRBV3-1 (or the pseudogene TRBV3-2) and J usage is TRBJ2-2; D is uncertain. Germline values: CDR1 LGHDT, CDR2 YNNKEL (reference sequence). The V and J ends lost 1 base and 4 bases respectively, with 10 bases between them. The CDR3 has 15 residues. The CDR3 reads CASSQGMGGTGELFF. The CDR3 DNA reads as TGTGCCAGCAGCCAAGGCATGGGCGGCACCGGGGAGCTGTTTTTT.

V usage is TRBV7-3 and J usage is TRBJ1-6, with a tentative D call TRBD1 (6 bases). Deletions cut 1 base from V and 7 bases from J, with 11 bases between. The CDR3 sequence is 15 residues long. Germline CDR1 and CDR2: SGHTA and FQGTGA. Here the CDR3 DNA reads TGTGCCAGCAGCTTAAATGGGAGGGGGAATTCACCCCTCCACTTT. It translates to CASSLNGRGNSPLHF.

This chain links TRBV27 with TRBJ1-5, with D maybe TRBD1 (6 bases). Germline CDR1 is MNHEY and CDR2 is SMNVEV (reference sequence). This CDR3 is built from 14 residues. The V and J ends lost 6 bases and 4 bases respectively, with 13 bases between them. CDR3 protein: CASSRQVGNQPQHF. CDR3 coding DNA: TGTGCCAGCAGCCGACAGGTTGGGAATCAGCCCCAGCATTTT.

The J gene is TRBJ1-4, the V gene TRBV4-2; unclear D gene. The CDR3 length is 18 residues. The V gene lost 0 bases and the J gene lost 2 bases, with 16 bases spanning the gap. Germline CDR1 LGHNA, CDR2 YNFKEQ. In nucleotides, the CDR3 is TGTGCCAGCAGCCAAGATGGGAGACGGCAAGCGACTAATGAAAAACTGTTTTTT. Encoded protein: CASSQDGRRQATNEKLFF.

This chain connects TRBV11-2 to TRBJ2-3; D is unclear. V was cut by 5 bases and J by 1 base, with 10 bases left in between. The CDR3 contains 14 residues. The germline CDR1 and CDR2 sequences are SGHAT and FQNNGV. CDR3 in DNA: TGTGCCAGCAGCCCCTGGGCTGGCACAGATACGCAGTATTTT. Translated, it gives CASSPWAGTDTQYF.